These 8 T cell receptor beta chains came from one sample sequenced in a study of regulatory T cells in long-lasting Graves disease. Noted time point: newly diagnosed GD, antithyroid drugs for less than 3 months. TCR sequences were obtained from RNA taken from PBMCs. Researchers made TCR beta libraries by using iRepertoire HTBI primers and running Arm-PCR on CDR3 regions. TCRdb ran MiXCR on the multiplex PCR reads and lists one entry per CDR3 protein. The sample includes over 500,000 distinct CDR3 sequences, 16% of them seen just once. This sample also appeared in a second study, on T cells in Graves' hyperthyroidism and ophthalmopathy.

The starting material was peripheral blood mononuclear cells (PBMCs), obtained at new diagnosis, from a patient treated with antithyroid drugs. The receptors were gathered from a woman aged 25 to 39 with Graves disease.

This chain joins TRBV28 and TRBJ1-1; D ambiguous. CDR1 MDHEN and CDR2 SYDVKM come from the germline V gene. The ends were cut back, 5 bases at V and 11 bases at J, with 12 bases in the middle. The CDR3 has 11 amino acids. CDR3 bases: TGTGCCAGCAGTCACAACCGCCGGGCTTTCTTT. Amino acids: CASSHNRRAFF.

The chain links TRBV2 to TRBJ1-1; D gene uncertain. This CDR3 region has 13 residues. Germline V gives CDR1 SNHLY, CDR2 FYNNEI. Trimming pared 11 bases from V and 6 bases from J, leaving 19 bases between. The CDR3 DNA follows: TGTGCCGCACAAGCGGCCAGTATCGCTGAAGCTTTCTTT. This encodes CAAQAASIAEAFF.

The table lists this clonotype with many counts. The chain employs TRBV7-9 and TRBJ1-4, with 7 bases fitting TRBD1. The V gene's germline CDR1 is SEHNR and CDR2 FQNEAQ (reference sequence). The CDR3 is made up of 19 amino acids. J was trimmed by 0 bases and V by 0 bases; bases with no gene match: 10. CDR3 sequence (DNA): TGTGCCAGCAGCTTAGCGGAAACAAGGGACAGCACAACTAATGAAAAACTGTTTTTT. Encoded protein: CASSLAETRDSTTNEKLFF.

V and J are TRBV10-3 and TRBJ2-7; D uncertain. Deletions cut 6 bases from V and 0 bases from J, with 3 bases between. The CDR3 contains 11 residues. Per germline, CDR1 ENHRY and CDR2 SYGVKD. CDR3 DNA: TGTGCCATCAGAGACTCCTACGAGCAGTACTTC. It encodes CAIRDSYEQYF.

This chain joins TRBV5-1 and TRBJ2-2; 7 bases align to TRBD1. This CDR3 has 15 residues. CDR1 and CDR2 (germline): SGHRS, YFSETQ. Trimming cost V 4 bases and J 1 base; bases outside gene matches: 4. Here the CDR3 reads CASSPWTGNTGELFF. The CDR3 DNA reads as TGCGCCAGCAGCCCCTGGACAGGGAACACCGGGGAGCTGTTTTTT.

Note on this clonotype: A much larger clone differs from this one at a single base, so this may be a read error. The rearrangement links TRBV6-9 to TRBJ1-2; perhaps TRBD1 as D (5 bases). Germline-derived CDR1 and CDR2 are MNHGY and SVAAGI. The CDR3 contains 16 residues. With 4 bases removed from V and 4 bases from J, the gap between germline ends came to 19 bases. The CDR3 DNA sequence: TGTGCCAGCAGTTCCCCAGGGCCCTCCCGAATCTATGGCTACACCTTC. Translated, it gives CASSSPGPSRIYGYTF.

V and J are TRBV14 and TRBJ2-1, with D possibly matching TRBD1 (6 bases). The CDR3 is 16 residues long. The V end was cut by 1 base, the J end by 4 bases, with 14 bases between. Germline loops: CDR1 SGHDN, CDR2 FVKESK. Here the CDR3 DNA reads TGTGCCAGCAGCCAAGGCGTTGGGGACAAGTACAATGAGCAGTTCTTC. Residues: CASSQGVGDKYNEQFF. Combining the CDR3 with reference TRBV14 and TRBJ2-1 gives the whole variable domain EAGVTQFPSHSVIEKGQTVTLRCDPISGHDNLYWYRRVMGKEIKFLLHFVKESKQDESGMPNNRFLAERTGGTYSTLKVQPAELEDSGVYFCASSQGVGDKYNEQFFGPGTRLTVL.

V gene TRBV18 combines with J gene TRBJ1-4; D unclear. This CDR3 spans 13 amino acids. Germline V gene sequence: CDR1 KGHSH, CDR2 LQKENI. Trimming took 6 bases from V and 5 from J, leaving 10 bases between them. CDR3: CASSEQKNEKLFF. The CDR3 DNA reads as TGTGCCAGCTCGGAACAGAAAAATGAAAAACTGTTTTTT.